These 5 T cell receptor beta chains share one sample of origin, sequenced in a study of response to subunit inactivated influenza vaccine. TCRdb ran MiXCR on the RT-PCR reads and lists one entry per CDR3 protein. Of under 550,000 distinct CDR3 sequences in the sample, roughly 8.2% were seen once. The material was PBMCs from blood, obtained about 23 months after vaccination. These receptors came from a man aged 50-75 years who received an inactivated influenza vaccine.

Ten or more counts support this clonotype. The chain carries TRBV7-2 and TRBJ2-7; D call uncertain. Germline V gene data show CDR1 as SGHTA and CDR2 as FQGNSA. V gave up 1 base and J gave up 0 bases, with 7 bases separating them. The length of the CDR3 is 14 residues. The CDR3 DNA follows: TGTGCCAGCAGCTTAGAACAGTACTCCTACGAGCAGTACTTC. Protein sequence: CASSLEQYSYEQYF.

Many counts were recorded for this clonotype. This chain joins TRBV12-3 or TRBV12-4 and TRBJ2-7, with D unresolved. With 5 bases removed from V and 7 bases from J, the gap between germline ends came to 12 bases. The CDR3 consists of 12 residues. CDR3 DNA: TGTGCCAGCAGTCGACGACCGCAGGAGCAGTACTTC. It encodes CASSRRPQEQYF.

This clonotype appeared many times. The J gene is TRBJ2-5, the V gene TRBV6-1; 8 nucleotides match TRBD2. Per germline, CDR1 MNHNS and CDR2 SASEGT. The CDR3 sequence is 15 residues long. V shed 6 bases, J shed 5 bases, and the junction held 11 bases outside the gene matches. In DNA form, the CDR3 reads TGTGCCAGCAGCCCCCCTCGGGAGGGCTTGGAGACCCAGTACTTC. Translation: CASSPPREGLETQYF.

CDR3 in DNA: TGTGCCAGCAGCCAAGAGGGCGGGGGTAACGAGCAGTACTTC. Translated, it gives CASSQEGGGNEQYF. This chain uses TRBV3-1 with TRBJ2-7; 7 bases line up with TRBD2. This CDR3 is 14 amino acids long. Germline trimming cut 0 bases from V and 5 bases from J; bases unmatched to any gene: 4. Per germline, CDR1 LGHDT and CDR2 YNNKEL (reference sequence).

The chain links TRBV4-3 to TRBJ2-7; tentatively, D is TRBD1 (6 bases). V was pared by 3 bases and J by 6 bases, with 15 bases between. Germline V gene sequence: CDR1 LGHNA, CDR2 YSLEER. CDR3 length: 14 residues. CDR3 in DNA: TGCGCCAGCAGCCATACAACAGGGTCGGGCGAGCAGTACTTC. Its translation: CASSHTTGSGEQYF.